Shown below are 21 T cell receptor beta chains from a single sample sequenced in a study of blood T cells in healthy people across ages. PCR was performed a second time for 7 to 11 cycles using a sample-barcoded 5' primer and a J-beta primer mix. Each CDR3 protein is one row after TCRdb ran MiXCR on the 5' RACE reads. Seen here are approximately 1,700,000 distinct CDR3 sequences, about two fifths observed once, and the top ten hold more than 20%. The sequencing sample was made of blood. These receptors all come from a human donor in good health.

The V call is TRBV27, the J call TRBJ2-7, with unresolved D. CDR1 MNHEY and CDR2 SMNVEV come from the germline V gene (reference sequence). Trimming stripped 3 bases from V and 2 bases from J, with 11 bases between. The CDR3 runs 14 residues. CDR3 sequence (DNA): TGTGCCAGCAGTTTTAGTACACTACCCTACGAGCAGTACTTC. Translating gives CASSFSTLPYEQYF.

This clonotype was found once. Mismatch with germline at one junction end may stem from a read error. The rearrangement uses TRBV6-5 and TRBJ2-2; TRBD2 matches 9 bases. CDR3 size: 16 residues. Germline CDR1 and CDR2: MNHEY and SVGAGI. CDR3 in amino acids: CASNRLAGTNTGELLF. The CDR3 region has the DNA TGTGCCAGCAATAGGCTAGCGGGGACGAACACCGGGGAGCTGTTGTTT.

V usage is TRBV10-3 and J usage is TRBJ2-7, with 11 bases matching TRBD1. CDR1 and CDR2 from the germline V gene are ENHRY and SYGVKD. After removal of 6 bases from V and 1 base from J, the junction contained 5 bases not matched to a gene. The CDR3 runs 15 residues. This CDR3 reads CAISPGTGGSYEQYF. DNA of the CDR3: TGTGCCATCAGCCCCGGGACAGGGGGTTCCTACGAGCAGTACTTC.

The chain carries TRBV12-3 or TRBV12-4 and TRBJ2-1; 8 bases line up with TRBD2. The junction had 2 bases not matched to a gene; V was cut back by 5 bases and J by 11 bases. CDR3 size: 11 residues. The CDR3 nucleotides read TGTGCCAGCAGTCAGCGGGGGAAGCAGTTCTTC. Protein sequence: CASSQRGKQFF.

The chain combines TRBV6-2 or TRBV6-3 with TRBJ1-1; D not resolved. V lost 6 bases to trimming and J lost 2 bases, with 16 bases between them. CDR1 is MNHEY and CDR2 is SVGEGT in the germline V gene. CDR3 length: 15 residues. The CDR3 spells CASREIGRQNTEAFF. The CDR3 region has the DNA TGTGCCAGCAGGGAAATCGGACGTCAAAACACTGAAGCTTTCTTT.

This clonotype was detected only a few times. J is TRBJ2-1 and V is TRBV6-2 or TRBV6-3; no clear D gene. From germline, CDR1 is MNHEY and CDR2 SVGEGT. The V and J ends lost 1 base and 8 bases respectively, with 6 bases between them. This CDR3 is 12 amino acids long. For the CDR3, the DNA is TGTGCCAGCAGTTACTTTGGCTATGAGCAGTTCTTC. Translated, it gives CASSYFGYEQFF.

The J gene is TRBJ1-2, the V gene TRBV28; TRBD1 matches 8 bases. Germline V lookup: CDR1 MDHEN, CDR2 SYDVKM. Losses at the gene ends were 8 bases for V and 4 bases for J; bases not matched to a gene: 6. This CDR3 has 13 residues. In DNA, the CDR3 is TGTGCCAGCCGCACCGACAGGGGCTATGGCTACACCTTC. Its translation: CASRTDRGYGYTF.

The chain's CDR3 is CASSLEAQGTAQYF. The DNA for the CDR3 is TGTGCCAGCAGCTTAGAAGCCCAGGGCACGGCGCAGTATTTT. The rearrangement uses TRBV11-2 and TRBJ2-3; possible D gene TRBD1, 5 bases. The CDR3 sequence is 14 residues long. V was pared by 0 bases and J by 10 bases, with 14 bases between. CDR1 and CDR2 from the germline V gene are SGHAT and FQNNGV.

The chain links TRBV12-3 or TRBV12-4 to TRBJ2-3, with TRBD2 matching 13 bases. This CDR3 has 17 amino acids. Trimming took 5 bases from V and 3 from J; bases not matched to a gene: 8. CDR3: CASSPGPGLAGTDTQYF. Written as DNA, the CDR3 is TGTGCCAGCAGTCCAGGTCCGGGACTAGCGGGGACAGATACGCAGTATTTT.

The chain is built from TRBV6-2 or TRBV6-3 and TRBJ1-6, with unresolved D. V was trimmed by 5 bases and J by 9 bases, leaving 14 bases between them. The germline CDR1 and CDR2 sequences are MNHEY and SVGEGT. The CDR3 length is 14 residues. CDR3 coding DNA: TGTGCCAGCAGTCGCTCCGGACGGGGTTCACCCCTCCACTTT. Its protein product is CASSRSGRGSPLHF.

This clonotype came up a few times. The chain couples TRBV9 to TRBJ1-2, with D hard to call. The CDR3 has 13 amino acids. Per the germline V gene, CDR1 is SGDLS and CDR2 is YYNGEE. V lost 0 bases, J lost 8 bases, and 11 bases lay in between. CDR3 bases: TGTGCCAGCAGCGTAGCAGCCGGGGTAGGCTACACCTTC. Translated: CASSVAAGVGYTF. The full variable domain, in which reference TRBV9 and TRBJ1-2 provide the parts outside the CDR3, is DSGVTQTPKHLITATGQRVTLRCSPRSGDLSVYWYQQSLDQGLQFLIQYYNGEERAKGNILERFSAQQFPDLHSELNLSSLELGDSALYFCASSVAAGVGYTFGSGTRLTVV.

This clonotype was recorded only once. The rearrangement uses TRBV5-1 and TRBJ2-5, with D perhaps TRBD1 or TRBD2 (5 bases each). Germline V gene sequence: CDR1 SGHRS, CDR2 YFSETQ. The CDR3 has 16 amino acids. Trimming shortened V by 4 bases and J by 5 bases, and 21 bases separated the two germline ends. CDR3 sequence: CASSLRPGPGSETQYF. The CDR3 DNA reads as TGCGCCAGCAGCCTCCGGCCGGGACCGGGTTCGGAGACCCAGTACTTC.

This clonotype was detected a few times. The V gene is TRBV4-3, the J gene TRBJ2-5; the match to TRBD1 covers 7 bases. The CDR3 runs to 15 residues. Germline V gives CDR1 LGHNA, CDR2 YSLEER. The junction had 9 bases not matched to a gene; V was cut back by 3 bases and J by 5 bases. DNA of the CDR3: TGCGCCAGCAGCCAGGCGACAGGGTACAGGGAGACCCAGTACTTC. This encodes CASSQATGYRETQYF.

This clonotype appeared a single time. The chain carries TRBV6-5 and TRBJ1-2; the match to TRBD1 covers 10 bases. Germline CDR1 and CDR2: MNHEY and SVGAGI. V gave up 6 bases and J gave up 5 bases; unmatched junction bases: 9. The CDR3 is 15 amino acids. The CDR3 sequence is CASRTLGGQGYGYTF. CDR3 bases: TGTGCCAGCAGGACCCTCGGGGGACAGGGGTATGGCTACACCTTC.

In its sample, this clonotype was seen a few times. The chain couples TRBV7-2 to TRBJ2-3; tentative D call: TRBD2 (5 bases). Germline V lookup: CDR1 SGHTA, CDR2 FQGNSA. The V end was cut by 0 bases, the J end by 4 bases, with 11 bases between. This CDR3 is built from 15 residues. The CDR3 bases are TGTGCCAGCAGCTTAGCCCCGGGGTTGCCAGATACGCAGTATTTT. It codes for CASSLAPGLPDTQYF.

The table lists this clonotype with a few counts. The chain has TRBV7-2 and TRBJ2-5, with 7 positions matching TRBD2. The trim removed 1 base at V and 4 bases at J, leaving 15 bases unmatched. The CDR3 is made up of 18 amino acids. The germline V gene encodes CDR1 SGHTA and CDR2 FQGNSA. The CDR3 sequence: CASSLGGGGLEEGETQYF. As DNA, the CDR3 is TGTGCCAGCAGCTTAGGGGGGGGAGGGCTAGAGGAAGGAGAGACCCAGTACTTC.

In this sample, this clonotype turned up a few times. This chain connects TRBV7-2 to TRBJ1-2; D is unresolved. This CDR3 is 14 amino acids long. Germline loops: CDR1 SGHTA, CDR2 FQGNSA. Trimming pared 5 bases from V and 8 bases from J, leaving 18 bases between. The CDR3 nucleotides read TGTGCCAGCAGCGATCCGGGCCCCAGGAGGGGCTACACCTTC. Its translation is CASSDPGPRRGYTF.

The gene calls are TRBV12-3 or TRBV12-4 and TRBJ2-7; tentatively, D is TRBD1 (6 bases). The CDR3 runs 15 residues. Trimming pared 8 bases from V and 7 bases from J, leaving 24 bases between. The CDR3 DNA reads as TGTGCCAGCGGACGAGGACAGCGACGGGCGCATGAGCAGTACTTC. This translates into CASGRGQRRAHEQYF.

The chain uses TRBV20-1 and TRBJ2-5; 8 bases line up with TRBD1. Germline values: CDR1 DFQATT, CDR2 SNEGSKA (reference sequence). This CDR3 has 13 amino acids. J was trimmed by 4 bases and V by 6 bases; bases with no gene match: 7. CDR3 region: CSAGQGSGETQYF. CDR3 nucleotide sequence: TGCAGTGCAGGACAGGGCAGCGGAGAGACCCAGTACTTC.

The chain joins TRBV6-2 or TRBV6-3 to TRBJ2-7, with TRBD1 matching over 9 bases. J gave up 2 bases and V 2 bases, and 4 bases lay outside the gene matches. CDR1 and CDR2 from the germline V gene are MNHEY and SVGEGT. The CDR3 has 15 residues. The CDR3 region has the DNA TGTGCCAGCAGTTACGGGGACAGGGAGCCCTACGAGCAGTACTTC. Residues: CASSYGDREPYEQYF.

This clonotype has only a few counts. The J gene is TRBJ1-2, the V gene TRBV29-1; no definite D call. The germline V and J ends were trimmed by 0 bases and 6 bases, with 11 bases remaining between them. CDR1 is SQVTM, CDR2 ANQGSEA, per germline. The CDR3 is made up of 13 amino acids. In DNA, the CDR3 is TGCAGCGTTGAAGATTATACAGCCGATGGCTACACCTTC. Protein sequence: CSVEDYTADGYTF.